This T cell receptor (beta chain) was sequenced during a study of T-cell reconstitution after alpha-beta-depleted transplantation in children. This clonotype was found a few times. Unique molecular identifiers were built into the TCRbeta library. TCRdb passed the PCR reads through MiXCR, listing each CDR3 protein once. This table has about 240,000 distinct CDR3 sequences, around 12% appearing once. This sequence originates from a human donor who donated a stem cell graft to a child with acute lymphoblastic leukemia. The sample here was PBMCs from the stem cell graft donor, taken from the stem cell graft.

CDR3 region: CASSEYHPTGSLPSYEQYF. The CDR3 DNA sequence: TGTGCCAGCAGTGAATATCACCCCACAGGGTCCCTCCCTTCCTACGAGCAGTACTTC. The rearrangement joins TRBV6-1 to TRBJ2-7; a weak D match, TRBD1 (6 bases). The V end lost 2 bases, the J end lost 1 base, and 24 bases lay between the germline ends. Germline CDR1 is MNHNS and CDR2 is SASEGT. This CDR3 region has 19 residues.